The 9 T cell receptor beta chains given below trace back to one sample, sequenced in a study of naive and memory T cell subsets. Ligated cDNA underwent four rounds of PCR with nested alpha and beta constant region primers and SP2. One entry per CDR3 protein results from TCRdb running MiXCR on the 5' RACE reads. Of around 56,000 distinct CDR3 sequences listed, over 6% were seen once; the top ten hold nearly 10%. An oligonucleotide containing a UMI was ligated to the 3' end of TCR cDNA. The receptors stem from a female donor in good health.

This clonotype was seen only a few times. This CDR3 reads CASSRDRDTEAFF. The CDR3 DNA reads as TGTGCCAGCAGTAGGGACAGGGACACTGAAGCTTTCTTT. The chain uses TRBV6-1 and TRBJ1-1; TRBD1 matches at 9 bases. The J segment lost 3 bases and the V segment lost 5 bases, leaving 1 base of the junction unmatched. The CDR3 covers 13 residues. Germline lookup yields CDR1 MNHNS and CDR2 SASEGT.

This clonotype was detected only a few times. V and J are TRBV7-2 and TRBJ2-7; no reliable D call. Germline V CDR1 and CDR2: SGHTA, FQGNSA. The length of the CDR3 is 13 residues. Trimming took off 2 bases at V and 3 bases at J, with 8 bases between the two ends. The CDR3 nucleotides read TGTGCCAGCAGCTTAATTCCGAACTACGAGCAGTACTTC. This translates into CASSLIPNYEQYF.

The CDR3 DNA is TGTGCCAGCAGCGTAGGGCTCCAGAGCTCTGGAAACACCATATATTTT. It translates to CASSVGLQSSGNTIYF. The chain combines TRBV9 with TRBJ1-3; D ambiguous. This CDR3 spans 16 amino acids. The germline CDR1 and CDR2 sequences are SGDLS and YYNGEE. Trimming shortened V by 0 bases and J by 0 bases, and 10 bases separated the two germline ends. The whole variable domain, filled in from reference TRBV9 and TRBJ1-3, reads DSGVTQTPKHLITATGQRVTLRCSPRSGDLSVYWYQQSLDQGLQFLIQYYNGEERAKGNILERFSAQQFPDLHSELNLSSLELGDSALYFCASSVGLQSSGNTIYFGEGSWLTVV.

At least ten counts were recorded for this clonotype. The rearrangement uses TRBV4-3 and TRBJ1-1; the D is unclear. Trimming shortened V by 2 bases and J by 1 base, and 5 bases separated the two germline ends. This CDR3 has 13 amino acids. CDR1 is LGHNA, CDR2 YSLEER, per germline. The CDR3 sequence: CASSQFANTEAFF. The CDR3, as DNA: TGCGCCAGCAGCCAATTTGCGAACACTGAAGCTTTCTTT.

The gene calls are TRBV19 and TRBJ2-5, with 10 bases matching TRBD2. Germline lookup yields CDR1 LNHDA and CDR2 SQIVND (reference sequence). CDR3 size: 17 residues. The V segment lost 3 bases and the J segment 7 bases; nucleotides outside the gene matches: 14. In DNA, the CDR3 is TGTGCCAGTAGTATGGTTCTAGCGGGGGCCCGCCGAGGGACCCAGTACTTC. Its protein is CASSMVLAGARRGTQYF. Based on the CDR3 plus reference TRBV19 and TRBJ2-5, the full variable domain is DGGITQSPKYLFRKEGQNVTLSCEQNLNHDAMYWYRQDPGQGLRLIYYSQIVNDFQKGDIAEGYSVSREKKESFPLTVTSAQKNPTAFYLCASSMVLAGARRGTQYFGPGTRLLVL.

V gene TRBV3-1 combines with J gene TRBJ2-7, with 12 bases aligning to TRBD2. The CDR3 sequence is 15 residues long. After removal of 3 bases from V and 5 bases from J, the junction contained 5 bases not matched to a gene. Germline CDR1 reads LGHDT; CDR2 reads YNNKEL (reference sequence). The CDR3 protein is CASSQMTSGGHEQYF. The DNA for the CDR3 is TGTGCCAGCAGCCAGATGACTAGCGGGGGCCACGAGCAGTACTTC.

In its sample, this clonotype was seen a few times. This chain uses TRBV19 with TRBJ1-5; D is possibly TRBD1 (6 bases). V was trimmed by 5 bases and J by 0 bases, leaving 11 bases between them. This CDR3 has 15 amino acids. CDR1 and CDR2 from the germline V gene are LNHDA and SQIVND (reference sequence). The CDR3 reads CASSPPGASNQPQHF. The CDR3 nucleotides are TGTGCCAGTAGTCCTCCGGGGGCTAGCAATCAGCCCCAGCATTTT.

This clonotype has just a few counts. The V and J genes are TRBV20-1 and TRBJ2-1, with D possibly matching TRBD2 (6 bases). The germline V gene encodes CDR1 DFQATT and CDR2 SNEGSKA (reference sequence). The CDR3 is made up of 11 amino acids. The CDR3 DNA sequence: TGCAGCTTCCGGAGGGGCGCGGAGCAGTTCTTC. The encoded protein is CSFRRGAEQFF.

The gene calls are TRBV7-2 and TRBJ2-5, with D perhaps matching TRBD1 (5 bases). The CDR3 runs 13 residues. Per the germline V gene, CDR1 is SGHTA and CDR2 is FQGNSA. Trimming took off 5 bases at V and 4 bases at J, with 11 bases between the two ends. The CDR3 loop reads CASSGRVLETQYF. The CDR3 DNA reads TGTGCCAGCAGCGGCAGGGTCCTAGAGACCCAGTACTTC.